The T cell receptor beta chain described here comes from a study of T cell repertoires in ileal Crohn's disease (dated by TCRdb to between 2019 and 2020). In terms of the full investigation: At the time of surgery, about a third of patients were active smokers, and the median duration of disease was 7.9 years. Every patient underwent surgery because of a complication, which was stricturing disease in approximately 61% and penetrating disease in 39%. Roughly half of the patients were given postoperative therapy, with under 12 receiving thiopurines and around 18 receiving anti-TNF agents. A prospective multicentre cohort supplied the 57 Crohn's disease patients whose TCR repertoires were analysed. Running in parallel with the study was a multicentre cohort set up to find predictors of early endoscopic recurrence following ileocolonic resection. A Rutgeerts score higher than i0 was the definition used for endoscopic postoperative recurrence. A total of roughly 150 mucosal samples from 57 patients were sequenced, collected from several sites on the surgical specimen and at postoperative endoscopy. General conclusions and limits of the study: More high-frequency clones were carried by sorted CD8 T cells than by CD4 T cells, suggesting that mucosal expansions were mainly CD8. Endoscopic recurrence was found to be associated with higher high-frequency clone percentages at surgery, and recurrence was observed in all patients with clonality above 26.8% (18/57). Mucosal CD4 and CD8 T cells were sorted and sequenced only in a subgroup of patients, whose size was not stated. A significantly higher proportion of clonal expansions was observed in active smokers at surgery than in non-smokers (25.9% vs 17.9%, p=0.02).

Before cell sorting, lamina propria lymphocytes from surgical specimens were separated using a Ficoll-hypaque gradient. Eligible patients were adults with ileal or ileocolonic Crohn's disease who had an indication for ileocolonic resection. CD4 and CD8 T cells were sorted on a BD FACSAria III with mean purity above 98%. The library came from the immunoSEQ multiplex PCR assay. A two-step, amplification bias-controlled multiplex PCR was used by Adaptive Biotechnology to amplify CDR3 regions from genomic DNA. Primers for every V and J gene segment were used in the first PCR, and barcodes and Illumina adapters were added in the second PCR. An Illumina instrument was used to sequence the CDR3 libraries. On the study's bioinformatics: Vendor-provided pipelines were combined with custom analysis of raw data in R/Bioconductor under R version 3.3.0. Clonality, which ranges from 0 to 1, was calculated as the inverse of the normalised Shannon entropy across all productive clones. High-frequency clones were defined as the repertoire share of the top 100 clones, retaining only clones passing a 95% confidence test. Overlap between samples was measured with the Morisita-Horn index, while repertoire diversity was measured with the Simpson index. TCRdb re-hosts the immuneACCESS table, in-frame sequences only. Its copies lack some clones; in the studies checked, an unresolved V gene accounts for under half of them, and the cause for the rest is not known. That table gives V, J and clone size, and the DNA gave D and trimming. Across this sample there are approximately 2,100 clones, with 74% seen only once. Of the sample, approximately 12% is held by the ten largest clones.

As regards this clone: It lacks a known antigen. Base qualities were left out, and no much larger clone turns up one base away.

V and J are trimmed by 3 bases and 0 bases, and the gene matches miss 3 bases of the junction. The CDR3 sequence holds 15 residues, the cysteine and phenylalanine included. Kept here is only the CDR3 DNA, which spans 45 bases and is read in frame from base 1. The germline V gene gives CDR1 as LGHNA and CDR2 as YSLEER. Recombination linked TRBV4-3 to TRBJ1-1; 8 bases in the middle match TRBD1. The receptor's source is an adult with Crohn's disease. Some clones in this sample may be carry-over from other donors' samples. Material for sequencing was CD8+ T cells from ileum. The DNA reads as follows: TGCGCCAGCAGCCAGGACAGGGTCATGAACACTGAAGCTTTCTTT. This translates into CASSQDRVMNTEAFF.